Sequencing of this TCR beta chain was carried out in a study of regulatory T cells in long-lasting Graves disease. As for time point: newly diagnosed GD, antithyroid drugs for less than 3 months. TCR sequences were obtained from RNA taken from PBMCs. Libraries of TCR beta came from iRepertoire HTBI primers plus Arm-PCR of CDR3 regions. TCRdb re-called the multiplex PCR reads with MiXCR, one entry per CDR3 protein. The sample records under 700,000 distinct CDR3 sequences, 15% to 20% being singletons. The junction had 6 bases not matched to a gene; V was cut back by 0 bases and J by 0 bases. The CDR3 covers 17 residues. From germline, CDR1 is SGHKS and CDR2 YYEKEE (reference sequence). These data were also filed under a second study, of T cells in Graves' hyperthyroidism and ophthalmopathy. That paper states: Each diagnosis drew on symptoms, thyroxine, TRAb, thyroid ultrasound and orbital computed tomography findings. An initial round of RT-PCR targeting the TCR CDR3 relied on the HTBI primer set. Most clonotypes expanded in the thyroid (above 0.001) were also present in blood.

The chain links TRBV5-5 to TRBJ2-1; 7 positions agree with TRBD2. The clonotype originates from a woman aged 35-65 years with Graves disease. The specimen was peripheral blood mononuclear cells (PBMCs), collected at new diagnosis, from a patient treated with antithyroid drugs. CDR3 amino acids: CASSLGGGGSSYNEQFF. The CDR3 region has the DNA TGTGCCAGCAGCTTGGGGGGCGGGGGAAGCTCCTACAATGAGCAGTTCTTC.